This is a list of T cell receptor beta chains from one sample in a study of vaccination effects on CD4 cells after COVID-19. Their recognized antigens are unknown. The protocol was immunoSEQ multiplex PCR, while the TCRdb copy is restricted to in-frame clones and leaves out a portion. The sample contains some 25,000 clones, more than 60% of which appear only once. The sample here was CD4+ T cells from PBMCs cultured with SARS-CoV-2 spike peptides, taken after COVID-19 vaccination. The receptors stem from a human donor who received a COVID-19 vaccine. Each CDR3 is given with its conserved first and last residue. The order of the fields is CDR3 protein, CDR3 DNA, D gene, J gene, clone size, V gene. The D gene is left open where the match is weak. Some rows mark clone size as missing; the rest say once, few, many or name a class of expanded clone.

cdr3_aa: CASSLTRGGGTDTQYF
cdr3_nt: TGCGCCAGCAGCCTGACCCGGGGGGGCGGCACAGATACGCAGTATTTT
d_call: TRBD2
j_call: TRBJ2-3
clone_size: -
v_call: TRBV5-1

cdr3_aa: CASSQVAGASDTQYF
cdr3_nt: TGCGCCAGCAGCCAAGTAGCGGGAGCATCAGATACGCAGTATTTT
d_call: TRBD2
j_call: TRBJ2-3
clone_size: -
v_call: TRBV5-1

cdr3_aa: CASSPGHEQYF
cdr3_nt: TGTGCCAGCTCACCGGGGCACGAGCAGTACTTC
d_call: -
j_call: TRBJ2-7
clone_size: -
v_call: TRBV18

cdr3_aa: CASNARGVSTDTQYF
cdr3_nt: TGTGCCAGCAACGCGAGGGGGGTGAGCACAGATACGCAGTATTTT
d_call: -
j_call: TRBJ2-3
clone_size: -
v_call: TRBV27

cdr3_aa: CASSGQGRSYEQYF
cdr3_nt: TGCGCCAGCAGTGGACAGGGGCGTTCCTACGAGCAGTACTTC
d_call: TRBD1
j_call: TRBJ2-7
clone_size: -
v_call: TRBV5-1

cdr3_aa: CASSQYNRGEQYF
cdr3_nt: TGTGCCAGCAGCCAATACAACCGGGGCGAGCAGTACTTC
d_call: -
j_call: TRBJ2-7
clone_size: -
v_call: TRBV3-1/TRBV3-2

cdr3_aa: CASSTSTGMMNTEAFF
cdr3_nt: TGTGCCAGTAGTACTTCGACCGGGATGATGAACACTGAAGCTTTCTTT
d_call: -
j_call: TRBJ1-1
clone_size: -
v_call: TRBV19

cdr3_aa: CASSKSSGDEQFF
cdr3_nt: TGTGCCAGCAGCAAATCGTCTGGGGATGAGCAGTTCTTC
d_call: -
j_call: TRBJ2-1
clone_size: -
v_call: TRBV21-1

cdr3_aa: CASSPEQGGANSPLHF
cdr3_nt: TGTGCCAGCTCCCCAGAGCAGGGGGGCGCGAATTCACCCCTCCACTTT
d_call: TRBD1
j_call: TRBJ1-6
clone_size: -
v_call: TRBV18

cdr3_aa: CASSSETSNQPQHF
cdr3_nt: TGTGCCAGCTCAAGCGAGACTAGCAATCAGCCCCAGCATTTT
d_call: -
j_call: TRBJ1-5
clone_size: few
v_call: TRBV18

cdr3_aa: CASSSPSGTAYNEQFF
cdr3_nt: TGTGCCAGCAGTTCCCCTAGCGGGACTGCCTACAATGAGCAGTTCTTC
d_call: TRBD2
j_call: TRBJ2-1
clone_size: -
v_call: TRBV27

cdr3_aa: CASSSRVTGELFF
cdr3_nt: TGTGCCAGCAGTTCCAGGGTCACCGGGGAGCTGTTTTTT
d_call: -
j_call: TRBJ2-2
clone_size: -
v_call: TRBV12-3/TRBV12-4

cdr3_aa: CASSQEAPPGGSGLNEQFF
cdr3_nt: TGTGCCAGCAGCCAAGAGGCCCCCCCCGGGGGTAGCGGTCTCAATGAGCAGTTCTTC
d_call: -
j_call: TRBJ2-1
clone_size: -
v_call: TRBV4-2

cdr3_aa: CASSQGRGGYEQYF
cdr3_nt: TGTGCCAGCAGCCAAGGGCGAGGTGGATACGAGCAGTACTTC
d_call: -
j_call: TRBJ2-7
clone_size: -
v_call: TRBV3-1/TRBV3-2

cdr3_aa: CASSLRLAGDEQFF
cdr3_nt: TGCGCCAGCAGCTTGAGACTAGCGGGAGATGAGCAGTTCTTC
d_call: TRBD2
j_call: TRBJ2-1
clone_size: -
v_call: TRBV5-1

cdr3_aa: CASSQEQIRGGWGEQYF
cdr3_nt: TGCGCCAGCAGCCAAGAACAGATTCGAGGGGGCTGGGGCGAGCAGTACTTC
d_call: TRBD1
j_call: TRBJ2-7
clone_size: -
v_call: TRBV4-1

cdr3_aa: CASSSLTRTPSNQPQHF
cdr3_nt: TGTGCCAGCAGTTCCCTAACCCGGACACCTAGCAATCAGCCCCAGCATTTT
d_call: -
j_call: TRBJ1-5
clone_size: few
v_call: TRBV27

cdr3_aa: CATSTGGAGAYNEQFF
cdr3_nt: TGTGCCACCAGCACGGGGGGGGCGGGGGCCTACAATGAGCAGTTCTTC
d_call: TRBD2
j_call: TRBJ2-1
clone_size: -
v_call: TRBV15

cdr3_aa: CASSVGGTGNYGYTF
cdr3_nt: TGTGCCAGCAGTGTAGGAGGGACAGGGAACTATGGCTACACCTTC
d_call: TRBD1
j_call: TRBJ1-2
clone_size: once
v_call: TRBV6-4

cdr3_aa: CASRQGYNEQFF
cdr3_nt: TGTGCCAGCAGACAGGGCTACAATGAGCAGTTCTTC
d_call: -
j_call: TRBJ2-1
clone_size: -
v_call: TRBV6-5

cdr3_aa: CASSVSGGAYNEQFF
cdr3_nt: TGTGCCAGCAGTGTCAGCGGGGGGGCCTACAATGAGCAGTTCTTC
d_call: TRBD2
j_call: TRBJ2-1
clone_size: -
v_call: TRBV2

cdr3_aa: CASSSYSGRGGSYNEQFF
cdr3_nt: TGTGCCAGCAGCTCTTATAGCGGGAGGGGGGGGTCCTACAATGAGCAGTTCTTC
d_call: TRBD2
j_call: TRBJ2-1
clone_size: -
v_call: TRBV7-6

cdr3_aa: CASSAGSYEQYF
cdr3_nt: TGTGCCAGCAGCGCAGGGTCCTACGAGCAGTACTTC
d_call: -
j_call: TRBJ2-7
clone_size: -
v_call: TRBV13

cdr3_aa: CASRVSGLNEQYF
cdr3_nt: TGTGCCAGTAGAGTTTCAGGGTTGAACGAGCAGTACTTC
d_call: -
j_call: TRBJ2-7
clone_size: -
v_call: TRBV19

cdr3_aa: CASGGPRDGIYGYTF
cdr3_nt: TGTGCCAGCGGGGGCCCTCGGGACGGAATATATGGCTACACCTTC
d_call: -
j_call: TRBJ1-2
clone_size: -
v_call: TRBV6-5

cdr3_aa: CASSDGQGGETQYF
cdr3_nt: TGTGCCAGCAGCGACGGACAGGGCGGGGAGACCCAGTACTTC
d_call: TRBD1
j_call: TRBJ2-5
clone_size: -
v_call: TRBV3-1/TRBV3-2

cdr3_aa: CAATFGADYGYTF
cdr3_nt: TGTGCCGCGACCTTCGGGGCAGACTATGGCTACACCTTC
d_call: -
j_call: TRBJ1-2
clone_size: once
v_call: TRBV19

cdr3_aa: CASSATGGADGYTF
cdr3_nt: TGTGCCAGCAGTGCGACAGGGGGCGCGGATGGCTACACCTTC
d_call: TRBD1
j_call: TRBJ1-2
clone_size: -
v_call: TRBV25-1

cdr3_aa: CASSLMTGGNTEAFF
cdr3_nt: TGTGCCAGCAGCCTCATGACAGGGGGGAACACTGAAGCTTTCTTT
d_call: TRBD1
j_call: TRBJ1-1
clone_size: -
v_call: TRBV7-9

cdr3_aa: CASSYSGENTGELFF
cdr3_nt: TGTGCCAGCAGTTACAGCGGGGAGAACACCGGGGAGCTGTTTTTT
d_call: TRBD2
j_call: TRBJ2-2
clone_size: once
v_call: TRBV6-2/TRBV6-3

cdr3_aa: CASSTLAGNTGELFF
cdr3_nt: TGTGCCAGCAGTACACTAGCGGGAAACACCGGGGAGCTGTTTTTT
d_call: TRBD2
j_call: TRBJ2-2
clone_size: few
v_call: TRBV6-5